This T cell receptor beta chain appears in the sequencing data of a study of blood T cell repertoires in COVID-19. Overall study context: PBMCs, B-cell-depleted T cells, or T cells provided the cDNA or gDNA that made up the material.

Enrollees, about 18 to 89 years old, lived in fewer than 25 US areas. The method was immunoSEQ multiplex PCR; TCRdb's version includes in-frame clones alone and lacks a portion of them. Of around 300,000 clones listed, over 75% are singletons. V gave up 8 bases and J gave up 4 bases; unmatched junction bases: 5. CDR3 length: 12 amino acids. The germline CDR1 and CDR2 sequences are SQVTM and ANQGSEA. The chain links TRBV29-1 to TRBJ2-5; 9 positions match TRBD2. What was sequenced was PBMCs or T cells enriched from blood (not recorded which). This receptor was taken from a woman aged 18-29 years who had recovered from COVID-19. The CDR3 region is CSLLRGGETQYF. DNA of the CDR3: TGCAGCTTGCTGCGGGGGGGAGAGACCCAGTACTTC.